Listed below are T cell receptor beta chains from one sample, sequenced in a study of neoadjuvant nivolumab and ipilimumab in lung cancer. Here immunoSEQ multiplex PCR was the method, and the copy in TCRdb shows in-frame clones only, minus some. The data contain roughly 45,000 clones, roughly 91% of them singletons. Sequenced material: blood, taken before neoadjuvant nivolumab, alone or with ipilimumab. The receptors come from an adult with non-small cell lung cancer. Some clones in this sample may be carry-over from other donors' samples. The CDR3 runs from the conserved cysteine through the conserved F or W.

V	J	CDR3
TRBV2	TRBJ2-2	CASSVLASTGELFF
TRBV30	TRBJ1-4	CAWSGTGIKEKLFF
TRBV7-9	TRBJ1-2	CATKPGQGLASGYTF
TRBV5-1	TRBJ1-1	CASRDLGRGEAFF
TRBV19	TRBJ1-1	CASSITQGAGEAFF
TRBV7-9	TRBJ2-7	CASSPRTGEVGEQYF
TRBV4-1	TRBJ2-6	CASSLEGQRISGANVLTF
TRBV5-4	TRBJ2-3	CASSVGQGRDTQYF
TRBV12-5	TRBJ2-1	CASGTRGDNEQFF
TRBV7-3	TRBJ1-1	CASKAGVDTEAFF
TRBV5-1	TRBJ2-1	CASSLVASGEQFF
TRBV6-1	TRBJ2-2	CASTSGGYTGELFF
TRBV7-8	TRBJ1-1	CASSIGARTEAFF
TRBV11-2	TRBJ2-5	CASSFTIGGGGGETQYF
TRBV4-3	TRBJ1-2	CASSQDSQGYGYTF
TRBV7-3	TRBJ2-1	CASSLNLNNEQFF
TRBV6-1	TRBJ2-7	CASSSPGQGAYEQYF
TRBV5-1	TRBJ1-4	CASSPGQGVTNEKLFF
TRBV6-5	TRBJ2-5	CASSYLTGKETQYF
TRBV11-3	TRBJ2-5	CASSATGEGAQYF
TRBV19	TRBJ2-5	CASSMMTSGRQETQYF
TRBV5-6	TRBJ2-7	CASITRDGRGVDEQYF
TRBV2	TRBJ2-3	CANGQLSTDTQYF
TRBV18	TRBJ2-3	CASSPDQTVTDTQYF
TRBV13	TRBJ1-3	CASSSSRTSSSGNTIYF
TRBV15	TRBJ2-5	CATSRGTSGAPETQYF
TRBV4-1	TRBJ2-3	CASSQVAGVTDTQYF
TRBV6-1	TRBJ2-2	CASPGTANTGELFF